This TCR beta chain was documented in a study of cytomegalovirus exposure and HLA in healthy donors. Findings and limits, study-wide: Cytomegalovirus association was assigned to approximately 160 TCR beta chains. Some V segments, TRBV6-2 and TRBV6-3 among them, were indistinguishable and were therefore excluded.

CDR1 and CDR2 from the germline V gene are SNHLY and FYNNEI. The CDR3 consists of 14 residues. Deletions cut 2 bases from V and 2 bases from J, with 10 bases between. PCR was performed using 60 Vbeta and 13 Jbeta primers. Here immunoSEQ multiplex PCR was the method, and the copy in TCRdb shows in-frame clones only, minus some. The sample comprises about 160,000 clones, 65% to 85% of which are singletons, and about 2.7% rests with the top ten. This clone was counted only a few times. Its antigen is as yet unknown. The sequence was collected from a woman in her 50s in good health and CMV-seropositive. Sample: PBMCs. The genes are TRBV2 and TRBJ2-7, with D uncertain. The chain's CDR3 is CASSEQQATYEQYF. As DNA, the CDR3 is TGTGCCAGCAGTGAACAGCAGGCGACCTACGAGCAGTACTTC. Combining the CDR3 with reference TRBV2 and TRBJ2-7 gives the whole variable domain EPEVTQTPSHQVTQMGQEVILRCVPISNHLYFYWYRQILGQKVEFLVSFYNNEISEKSEIFDDQFSVERPDGSNFTLKIRSTKLEDSAMYFCASSEQQATYEQYFGPGTRLTVT.